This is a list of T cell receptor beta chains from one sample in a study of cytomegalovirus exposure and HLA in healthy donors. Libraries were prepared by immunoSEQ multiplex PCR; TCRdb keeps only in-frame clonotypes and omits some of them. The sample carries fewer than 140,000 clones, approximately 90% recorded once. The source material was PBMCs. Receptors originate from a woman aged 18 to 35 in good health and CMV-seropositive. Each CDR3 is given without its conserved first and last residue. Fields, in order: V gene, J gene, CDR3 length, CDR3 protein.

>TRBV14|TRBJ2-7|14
ASSQVRDRGKNEQY
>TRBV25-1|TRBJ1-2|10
ASSWTGDGYT
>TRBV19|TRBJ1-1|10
ASLLGGTEAF
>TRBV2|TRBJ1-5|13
ASSQKGGAYQPQH
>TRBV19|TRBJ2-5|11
ASNSGGAETQY
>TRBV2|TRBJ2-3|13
ASRSTSGDTDTQY
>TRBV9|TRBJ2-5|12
ASSVDAGWETQY
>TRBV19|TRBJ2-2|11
ASSIGHTGELF
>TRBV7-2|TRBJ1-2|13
ASSSSRGLGYGYT
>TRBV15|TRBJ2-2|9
ATSRRGELF
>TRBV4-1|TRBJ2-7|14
ASSQEVPSGDYEQY
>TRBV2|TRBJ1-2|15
ASILEGTGSPTRGYT
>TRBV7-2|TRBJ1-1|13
ASSLEGGGRPEAF
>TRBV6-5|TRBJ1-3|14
ASSYSGLSLGNTIY